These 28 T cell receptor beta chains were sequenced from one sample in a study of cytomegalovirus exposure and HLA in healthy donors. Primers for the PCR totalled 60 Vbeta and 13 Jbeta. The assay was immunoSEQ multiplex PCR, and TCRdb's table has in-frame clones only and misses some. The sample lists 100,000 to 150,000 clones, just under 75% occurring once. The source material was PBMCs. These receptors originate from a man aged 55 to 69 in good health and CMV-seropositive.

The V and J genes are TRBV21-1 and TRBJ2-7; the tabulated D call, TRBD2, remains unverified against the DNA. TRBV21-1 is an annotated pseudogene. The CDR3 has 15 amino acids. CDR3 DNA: TGTGCCAGCAGCAAACGTAGAGGGTCTTACTACGAGCAGTACTTC. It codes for CASSKRRGSYYEQYF.

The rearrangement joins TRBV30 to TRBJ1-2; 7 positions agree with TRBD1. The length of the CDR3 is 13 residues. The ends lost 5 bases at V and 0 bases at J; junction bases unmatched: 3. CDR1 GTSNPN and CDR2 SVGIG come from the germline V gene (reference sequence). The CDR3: CAWWDRTNYGYTF. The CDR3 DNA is TGTGCCTGGTGGGACAGAACTAACTATGGCTACACCTTC.

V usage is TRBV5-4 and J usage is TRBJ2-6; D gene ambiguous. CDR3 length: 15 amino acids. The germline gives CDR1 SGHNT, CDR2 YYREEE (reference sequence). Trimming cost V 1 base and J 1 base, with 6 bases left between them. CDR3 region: CASSLTGSGANVLTF. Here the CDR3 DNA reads TGTGCCAGCAGCTTGACCGGGTCTGGGGCCAACGTCCTGACTTTC.

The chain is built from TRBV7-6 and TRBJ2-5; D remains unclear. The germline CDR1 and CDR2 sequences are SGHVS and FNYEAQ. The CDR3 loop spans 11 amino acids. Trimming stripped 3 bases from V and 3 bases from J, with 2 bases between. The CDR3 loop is CASSFKETQYF. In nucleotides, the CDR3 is TGTGCCAGCAGCTTCAAAGAGACCCAGTACTTC.

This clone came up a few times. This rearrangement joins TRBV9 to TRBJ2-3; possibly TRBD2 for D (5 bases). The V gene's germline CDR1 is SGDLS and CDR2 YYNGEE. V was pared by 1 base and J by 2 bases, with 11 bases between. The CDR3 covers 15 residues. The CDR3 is CASSVPSGSTDTQYF. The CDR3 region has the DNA TGTGCCAGCAGCGTACCCAGCGGCTCCACAGATACGCAGTATTTT. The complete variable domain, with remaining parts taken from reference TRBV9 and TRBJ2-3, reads DSGVTQTPKHLITATGQRVTLRCSPRSGDLSVYWYQQSLDQGLQFLIQYYNGEERAKGNILERFSAQQFPDLHSELNLSSLELGDSALYFCASSVPSGSTDTQYFGPGTRLTVL.

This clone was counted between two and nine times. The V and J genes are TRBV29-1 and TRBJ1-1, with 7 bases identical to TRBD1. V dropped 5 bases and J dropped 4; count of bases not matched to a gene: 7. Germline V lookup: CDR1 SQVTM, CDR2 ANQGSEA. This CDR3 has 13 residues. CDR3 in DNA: TGCAGCGTTTCCTCAGGGGGAGCCACTGAAGCTTTCTTT. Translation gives CSVSSGGATEAFF.

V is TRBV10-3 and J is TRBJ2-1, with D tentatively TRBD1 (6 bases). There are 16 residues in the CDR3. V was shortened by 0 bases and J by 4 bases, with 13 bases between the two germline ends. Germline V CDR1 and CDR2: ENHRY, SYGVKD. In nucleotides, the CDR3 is TGTGCCATCAGTGAGTCACGCGTAAGGGGGTACAATGAGCAGTTCTTC. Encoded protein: CAISESRVRGYNEQFF.

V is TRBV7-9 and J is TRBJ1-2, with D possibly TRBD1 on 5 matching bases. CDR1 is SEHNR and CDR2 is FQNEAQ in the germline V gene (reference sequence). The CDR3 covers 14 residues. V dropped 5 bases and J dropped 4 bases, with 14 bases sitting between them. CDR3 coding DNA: TGTGCCAGCAGCGAATGGGGGGGGTCCTATGGCTACACCTTC. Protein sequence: CASSEWGGSYGYTF.

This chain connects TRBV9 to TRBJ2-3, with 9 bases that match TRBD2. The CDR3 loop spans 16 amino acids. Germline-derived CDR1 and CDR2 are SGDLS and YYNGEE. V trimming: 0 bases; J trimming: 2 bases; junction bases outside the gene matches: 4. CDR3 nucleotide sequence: TGTGCCAGCAGCGTAGGGAGCGGGGGGTACACAGATACGCAGTATTTT. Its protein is CASSVGSGGYTDTQYF. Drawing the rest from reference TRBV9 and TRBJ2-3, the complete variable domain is DSGVTQTPKHLITATGQRVTLRCSPRSGDLSVYWYQQSLDQGLQFLIQYYNGEERAKGNILERFSAQQFPDLHSELNLSSLELGDSALYFCASSVGSGGYTDTQYFGPGTRLTVL.

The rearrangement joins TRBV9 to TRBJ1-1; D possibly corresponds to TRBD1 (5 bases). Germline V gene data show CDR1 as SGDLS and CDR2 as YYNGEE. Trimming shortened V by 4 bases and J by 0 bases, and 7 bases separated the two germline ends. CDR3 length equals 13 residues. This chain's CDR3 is CASSRQMNTEAFF. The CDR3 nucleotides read TGTGCCAGCAGCCGACAGATGAACACTGAAGCTTTCTTT.

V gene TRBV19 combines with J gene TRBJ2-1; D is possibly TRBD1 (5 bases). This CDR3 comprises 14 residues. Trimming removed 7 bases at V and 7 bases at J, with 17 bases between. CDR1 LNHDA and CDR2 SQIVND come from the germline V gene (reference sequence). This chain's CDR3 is CASTPQGLGNEQFF. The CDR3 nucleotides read TGTGCCAGTACTCCCCAGGGCTTAGGGAATGAGCAGTTCTTC. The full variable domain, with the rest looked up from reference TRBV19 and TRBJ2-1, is DGGITQSPKYLFRKEGQNVTLSCEQNLNHDAMYWYRQDPGQGLRLIYYSQIVNDFQKGDIAEGYSVSREKKESFPLTVTSAQKNPTAFYLCASTPQGLGNEQFFGPGTRLTVL.

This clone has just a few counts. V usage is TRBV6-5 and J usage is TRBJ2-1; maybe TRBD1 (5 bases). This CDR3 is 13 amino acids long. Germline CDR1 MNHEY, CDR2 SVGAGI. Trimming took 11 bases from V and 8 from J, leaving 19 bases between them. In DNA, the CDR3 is TGTGCCTGCGGTTTCGCCCCCAGGGATGAGCAGTTCTTC. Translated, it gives CACGFAPRDEQFF.

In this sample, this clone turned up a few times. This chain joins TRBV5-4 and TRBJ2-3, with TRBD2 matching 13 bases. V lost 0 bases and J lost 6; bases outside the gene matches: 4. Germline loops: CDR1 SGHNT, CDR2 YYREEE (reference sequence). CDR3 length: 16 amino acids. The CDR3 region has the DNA TGTGCCAGCAGCTTGGATCCGACTAGCGGGGGGGATACGCAGTATTTT. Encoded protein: CASSLDPTSGGDTQYF. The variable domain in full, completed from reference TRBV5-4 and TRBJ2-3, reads ETGVTQSPTHLIKTRGQQVTLRCSSQSGHNTVSWYQQALGQGPQFIFQYYREEENGRGNFPPRFSGLQFPNYSSELNVNALELDDSALYLCASSLDPTSGGDTQYFGPGTRLTVL.

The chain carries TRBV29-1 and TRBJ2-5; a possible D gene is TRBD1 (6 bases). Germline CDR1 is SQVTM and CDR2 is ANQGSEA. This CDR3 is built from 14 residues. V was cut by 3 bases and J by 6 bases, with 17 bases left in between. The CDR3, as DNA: TGCAGCGTTGAGGGGGCAGGGGCCGCGAAGACCCAGTACTTC. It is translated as CSVEGAGAAKTQYF.

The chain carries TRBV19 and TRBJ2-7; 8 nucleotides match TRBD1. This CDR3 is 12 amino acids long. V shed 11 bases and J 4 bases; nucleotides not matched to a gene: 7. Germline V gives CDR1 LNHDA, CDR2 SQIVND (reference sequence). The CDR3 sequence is CAGGTGNYEQYF. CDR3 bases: TGTGCCGGAGGGACAGGAAATTACGAGCAGTACTTC.

The CDR3 sequence is CATQGSGNTIYF. The CDR3 nucleotides are TGTGCCACACAGGGCTCTGGAAACACCATATATTTT. The chain has TRBV28 and TRBJ1-3; D may be TRBD1 (6 bases). Trimming removed 10 bases at V and 0 bases at J, with 7 bases between. Germline V gene data show CDR1 as MDHEN and CDR2 as SYDVKM. CDR3 length: 12 amino acids.

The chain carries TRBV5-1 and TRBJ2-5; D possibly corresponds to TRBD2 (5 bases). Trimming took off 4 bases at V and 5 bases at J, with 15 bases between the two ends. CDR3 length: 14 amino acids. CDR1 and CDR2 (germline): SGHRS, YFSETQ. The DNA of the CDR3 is TGCGCCAGCAGCCAATCGACGGGGTACGAGACCCAGTACTTC. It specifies CASSQSTGYETQYF.

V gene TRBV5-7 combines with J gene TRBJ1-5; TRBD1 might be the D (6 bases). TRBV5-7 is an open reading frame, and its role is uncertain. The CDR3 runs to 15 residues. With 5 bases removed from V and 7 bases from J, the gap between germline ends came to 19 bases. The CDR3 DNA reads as TGTGCCAGCAGAGGAGGACGGGGGGCGGTCCAGCCCCAGCATTTT. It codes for CASRGGRGAVQPQHF.

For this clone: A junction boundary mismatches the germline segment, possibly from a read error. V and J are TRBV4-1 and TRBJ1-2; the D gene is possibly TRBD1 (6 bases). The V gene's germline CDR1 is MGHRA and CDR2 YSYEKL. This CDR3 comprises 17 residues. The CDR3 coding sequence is TGCGCCAGCAGCCAAGATACCCGCAGGGGCCTAGGGGATGGCTACCCCTTC. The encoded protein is CASSQDTRRGLGDGYPF.

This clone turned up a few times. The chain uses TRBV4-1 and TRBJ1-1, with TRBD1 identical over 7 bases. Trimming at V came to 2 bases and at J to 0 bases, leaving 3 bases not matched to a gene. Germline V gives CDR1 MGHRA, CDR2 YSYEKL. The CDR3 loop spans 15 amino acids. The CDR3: CASSQSGTVNTEAFF. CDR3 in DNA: TGCGCCAGCAGCCAATCCGGGACAGTGAACACTGAAGCTTTCTTT.

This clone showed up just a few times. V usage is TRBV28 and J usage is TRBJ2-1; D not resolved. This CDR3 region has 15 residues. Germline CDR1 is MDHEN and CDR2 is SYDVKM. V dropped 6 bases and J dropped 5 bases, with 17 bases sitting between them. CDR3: CASSPTLLSNNEQFF. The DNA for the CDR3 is TGTGCCAGCAGCCCGACTCTCCTATCTAACAATGAGCAGTTCTTC. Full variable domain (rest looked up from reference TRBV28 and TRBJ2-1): DVKVTQSSRYLVKRTGEKVFLECVQDMDHENMFWYRQDPGLGLRLIYFSYDVKMKEKGDIPEGYSVSREKKERFSLILESASTNQTSMYLCASSPTLLSNNEQFFGPGTRLTVL.

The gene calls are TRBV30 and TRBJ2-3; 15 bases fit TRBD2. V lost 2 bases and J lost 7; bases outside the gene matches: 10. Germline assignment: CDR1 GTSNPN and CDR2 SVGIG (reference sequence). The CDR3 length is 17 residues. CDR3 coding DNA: TGTGCCTGGAGTATATGGACTAGCGGGGGGGTGGTAAATACGCAGTATTTT. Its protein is CAWSIWTSGGVVNTQYF.

The CDR3 spells CASSFPYRSSYGYTF. The CDR3 nucleotides read TGTGCCAGCAGTTTCCCCTACAGGTCTTCCTATGGCTACACCTTC. V gene TRBV28 combines with J gene TRBJ1-2; possibly TRBD1 for D (5 bases). Germline values: CDR1 MDHEN, CDR2 SYDVKM. CDR3 size: 15 residues. Trimming cost V 3 bases and J 4 bases, with 15 bases left between them.

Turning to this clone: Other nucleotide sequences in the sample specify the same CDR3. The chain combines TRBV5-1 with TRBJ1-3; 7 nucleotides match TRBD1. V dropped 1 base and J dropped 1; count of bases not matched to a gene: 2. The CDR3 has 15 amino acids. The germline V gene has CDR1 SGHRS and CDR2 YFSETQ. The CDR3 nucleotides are TGCGCCAGCAGCTTGTCAGGGGGATCTGGAAACACCATATATTTT. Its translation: CASSLSGGSGNTIYF.

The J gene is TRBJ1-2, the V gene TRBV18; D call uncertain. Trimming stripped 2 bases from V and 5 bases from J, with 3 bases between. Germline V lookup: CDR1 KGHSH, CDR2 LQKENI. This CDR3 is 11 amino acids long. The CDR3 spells CASSPVYGYTF. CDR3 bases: TGTGCCAGCTCACCAGTATATGGCTACACCTTC. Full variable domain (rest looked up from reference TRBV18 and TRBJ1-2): NAGVMQNPRHLVRRRGQEARLRCSPMKGHSHVYWYRQLPEEGLKFMVYLQKENIIDESGMPKERFSAEFPKEGPSILRIQQVVRGDSAAYFCASSPVYGYTFGSGTRLTVV.

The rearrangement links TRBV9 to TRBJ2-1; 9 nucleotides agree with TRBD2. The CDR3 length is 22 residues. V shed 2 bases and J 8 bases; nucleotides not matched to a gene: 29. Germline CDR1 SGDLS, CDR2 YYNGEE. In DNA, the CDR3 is TGTGCCAGCAGCGTCGCACTTCAGGGGTACTCTACTGCGGGGGGGCAGATCGATGAGCAGTTCTTC. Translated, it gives CASSVALQGYSTAGGQIDEQFF.

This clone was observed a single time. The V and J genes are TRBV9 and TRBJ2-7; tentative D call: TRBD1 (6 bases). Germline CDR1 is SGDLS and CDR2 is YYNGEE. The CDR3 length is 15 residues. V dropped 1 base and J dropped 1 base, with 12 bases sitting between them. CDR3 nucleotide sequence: TGTGCCAGCAGCGTATCAGGGACACCATCCTACGAGCAGTACTTC. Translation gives CASSVSGTPSYEQYF. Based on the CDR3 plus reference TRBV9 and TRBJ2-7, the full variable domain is DSGVTQTPKHLITATGQRVTLRCSPRSGDLSVYWYQQSLDQGLQFLIQYYNGEERAKGNILERFSAQQFPDLHSELNLSSLELGDSALYFCASSVSGTPSYEQYFGPGTRLTVT.

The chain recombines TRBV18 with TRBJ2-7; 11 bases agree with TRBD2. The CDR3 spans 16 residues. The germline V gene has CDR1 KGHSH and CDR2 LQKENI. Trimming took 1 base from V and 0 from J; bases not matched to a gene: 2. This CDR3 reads CASSPQLAGASYEQYF. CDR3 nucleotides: TGTGCCAGCTCACCACAACTAGCGGGGGCCTCCTACGAGCAGTACTTC. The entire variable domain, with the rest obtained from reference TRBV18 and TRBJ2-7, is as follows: NAGVMQNPRHLVRRRGQEARLRCSPMKGHSHVYWYRQLPEEGLKFMVYLQKENIIDESGMPKERFSAEFPKEGPSILRIQQVVRGDSAAYFCASSPQLAGASYEQYFGPGTRLTVT.